These T cell receptor beta chains were read from a single sample in a study of neurological immune-mediated disorders. TCRdb fed the 5' RACE reads into MiXCR, producing one record per CDR3 protein. The table lists 35,000 to 45,000 distinct CDR3 sequences, approximately 10% of them singletons. Sequencing input: CD4+ T cells from blood. Receptors were obtained from a woman aged 25-40 years with HTLV-1-associated myelopathy (HAM/TSP). The CDR3 runs from the conserved cysteine through the conserved F or W. A D gene is named only where the DNA matches it firmly. For some rows the clone size is stated as once, few or many, or as a class when expanded; others skip it.

V gene	D gene	CDR3 length	J gene	clone size	CDR3 protein	CDR3 DNA
TRBV5-1	TRBD2	18	TRBJ2-3	many	CASIGGGAFSASTDTQYF	TGCGCCAGCATTGGCGGGGGGGCCTTCTCGGCGTCCACAGATACGCAGTATTTT
TRBV27	TRBD1	14	TRBJ1-1	medium-sized	CASNRQGLNTEAFF	TGTGCCAGCAACCGACAGGGGTTGAACACTGAAGCTTTCTTT
TRBV19	TRBD2	13	TRBJ2-5	many	CASRRTSEETQYF	TGTGCCAGTAGGCGGACTAGTGAAGAGACCCAGTACTTC
TRBV6-1	-	16	TRBJ2-2	many	CASSVPGRGNTGELFF	TGTGCCAGCAGTGTTCCGGGACGGGGGAACACCGGGGAGCTGTTTTTT
TRBV12-3/TRBV12-4	-	13	TRBJ1-6	-	CASSPWVRSPLHF	TGTGCCAGCAGCCCGTGGGTTAGGTCACCCCTCCACTTT
TRBV5-1	-	16	TRBJ2-2	many	CASSTRAGSDTGELFF	TGCGCCAGCAGCACCCGTGCGGGATCTGACACCGGGGAGCTGTTTTTT
TRBV20-1	-	15	TRBJ1-5	-	CSARDSKGGHQPQHF	TGCAGTGCTAGAGATAGTAAGGGAGGGCATCAGCCCCAGCATTTT
TRBV27	TRBD1	16	TRBJ1-2	many	CASSPQGAEPYYGYTF	TGTGCCAGCAGTCCACAGGGGGCCGAACCCTACTATGGCTACACCTTC
TRBV25-1	-	14	TRBJ2-7	many	CASSERGRVQKQYF	TGTGCCAGCAGTGAACGAGGCAGGGTCCAGAAGCAGTACTTC
TRBV5-1	TRBD2	15	TRBJ2-3	many	CASSPTSGSTDTQYF	TGCGCCAGCAGCCCCACTAGCGGGAGCACAGATACGCAGTATTTT
TRBV4-3	-	14	TRBJ1-1	-	CASSQVSGVTEAFF	TGCGCCAGCAGCCAAGTTTCGGGGGTCACTGAAGCTTTCTTT
TRBV27	-	13	TRBJ1-2	-	CVSCLHGNYGYTF	TGTGTCAGCTGTTTACACGGAAACTATGGCTACACCTTC
TRBV7-9	-	11	TRBJ1-6	many	CASTGSSPLHF	TGTGCCAGCACGGGAAGTTCACCCCTCCACTTT
TRBV20-1	-	11	TRBJ1-1	many	CSAVDVSEAFF	TGCAGTGCTGTCGACGTCTCCGAAGCTTTCTTT
TRBV9	TRBD2	15	TRBJ2-5	many	CASSPTLAPGGTQYF	TGTGCCAGCAGCCCCACATTAGCCCCGGGGGGGACCCAGTACTTC
TRBV10-2	-	14	TRBJ2-1	few	CASKKQGGAYEQFF	TGCGCCAGTAAGAAACAGGGGGGGGCCTACGAGCAGTTCTTC
TRBV24-1	-	15	TRBJ2-3	many	CATSAKTGTGDTQYF	TGTGCCACCAGTGCAAAGACGGGAACGGGAGATACGCAGTATTTT
TRBV5-1	-	13	TRBJ2-3	many	CASSLGRVDTQYF	TGCGCCAGCAGCTTGGGTAGGGTAGATACGCAGTATTTT
TRBV6-1	-	11	TRBJ2-2	many	CASVYTGELFF	TGTGCCAGCGTATATACCGGGGAGCTGTTTTTT
TRBV7-9	-	13	TRBJ1-1	many	CASSSGTATEAFF	TGTGCCAGCAGCTCAGGGACGGCCACTGAAGCTTTCTTT
TRBV27	TRBD1	16	TRBJ2-7	many	CASSLRRQGPLYEQYF	TGTGCCAGCAGTTTGCGACGACAGGGGCCATTATACGAGCAGTACTTC
TRBV7-3	-	14	TRBJ1-1	-	CASSLVKTYTEAFF	TGTGCCAGCAGCTTAGTTAAGACCTACACTGAAGCTTTCTTT
TRBV20-1	TRBD2	15	TRBJ2-3	medium-sized	CSAFSSGGVTDTQYF	TGCAGTGCTTTTTCTAGCGGGGGAGTCACAGATACGCAGTATTTT
TRBV5-1	-	12	TRBJ2-1	many	CASSLPSNEQFF	TGCGCCAGCAGCTTGCCCAGCAATGAGCAGTTCTTC
TRBV20-1	TRBD2	14	TRBJ2-1	many	CSARGTSGKNEQFF	TGCAGTGCTCGGGGAACTAGCGGGAAAAATGAGCAGTTCTTC